Included here is one TCR beta chain sequence, with context. The sample originates from a study of Graves' ophthalmopathy and Graves' hyperthyroidism. Each diagnosis was determined on the basis of clinical symptoms, serum thyroxine, TRAb, thyroid ultrasound and orbital computed tomography. The PBMCs were taken from over 9.5 ml of fresh peripheral blood. Beta-chain TCR CDR3 regions were amplified from RNA transcripts. Second-round multiplex PCR followed a first-round RT-PCR using HTBI primers. TCRdb used MiXCR to reprocess the multiplex PCR reads, holding one entry per CDR3 protein. The sample lists 400,000 to 450,000 distinct CDR3 sequences, around a fifth occurring once. Trimming shortened V by 6 bases and J by 1 base, and 6 bases separated the two germline ends. From germline, CDR1 is SQVTM and CDR2 ANQGSEA. The length of the CDR3 is 11 residues.

This sequence was found in a woman aged 18-29 years with stable Graves' hyperthyroidism. The sample consisted of peripheral blood. The chain carries TRBV29-1 and TRBJ1-1, with D hard to call. As DNA, the CDR3 is TGCAGCGTCCCGGGGAACACTGAAGCTTTCTTT. It translates to CSVPGNTEAFF.